What follows are 7 T cell receptor beta chains derived from one specimen sequenced in a study of shared clonotypes between healthy human individuals. Using immunoSEQ multiplex PCR, the repertoire was profiled, and TCRdb retains in-frame clones only, with some absent. The profile shows roughly 1,800,000 clones, around 96% of them singletons. CD8 cells classed as naive were CD45RO-negative and positively selected for CCR7, excluding terminally differentiated effector memory CD45RA+ cells. Sequenced sample: naive CD8+ T cells sorted from blood. The receptor set was obtained from a man aged 18 to 30 in good health.

Worth noting for this clone: This CDR3 is also generated by other DNA sequences in the sample. V is TRBV6-5 and J is TRBJ2-7; D not resolved. The V end was cut by 8 bases, the J end by 3 bases, with 11 bases between. The CDR3 has 12 residues. Germline V gene lookup returns CDR1 MNHEY and CDR2 SVGAGI. For the CDR3, the DNA is TGTGCCAGCGGCACAGAAAGCTACGAGCAGTACTTC. The encoded protein is CASGTESYEQYF.

This rearrangement joins TRBV9 to TRBJ2-3; 8 positions agree with TRBD2. The CDR3 is 15 amino acids. V was pared by 1 base and J by 4 bases, with 5 bases of the junction left unmatched. From germline, CDR1 is SGDLS and CDR2 YYNGEE. The CDR3 spells CASSVRAGAADTQYF. As DNA, the CDR3 is TGTGCCAGCAGCGTAAGAGCGGGAGCGGCAGATACGCAGTATTTT.

V is TRBV4-3 and J is TRBJ1-1; possible D gene TRBD1, 5 bases. The V gene's germline CDR1 is LGHNA and CDR2 YSLEER. V gave up 5 bases and J gave up 1 base, with 8 bases separating them. This CDR3 spans 13 amino acids. The CDR3 coding sequence is TGCGCCAGCAGCGACGGACAGAACACTGAAGCTTTCTTT. Its translation is CASSDGQNTEAFF.

The chain recombines TRBV30 with TRBJ1-6; D is uncertain. V lost 4 bases to trimming and J lost 4 bases, with 14 bases between them. This CDR3 has 15 residues. From germline, CDR1 is GTSNPN and CDR2 SVGIG (reference sequence). CDR3 amino acids: CAWNGEESYNSPLHF. CDR3 nucleotides: TGTGCCTGGAATGGCGAGGAGTCGTATAATTCACCCCTCCACTTT.

The chain employs TRBV7-3 and TRBJ2-3, with 7 bases that match TRBD2. The V gene end was trimmed by 5 bases and the J gene end by 0 bases; junction bases not matched to a gene: 5. Per the germline V gene, CDR1 is SGHTA and CDR2 is FQGTGA. The CDR3 has 15 residues. CDR3 sequence: CASSPTSASTDTQYF. CDR3 DNA sequence: TGTGCCAGCAGCCCCACTAGCGCTAGCACAGATACGCAGTATTTT.

The chain has TRBV7-9 and TRBJ2-7; D uncertain. Per the germline V gene, CDR1 is SEHNR and CDR2 is FQNEAQ (reference sequence). The CDR3 has 14 amino acids. V dropped 4 bases and J dropped 3 bases, with 13 bases sitting between them. Written as DNA, the CDR3 is TGTGCCAGCAGCTCCGCTGACGGTTTCTACGAGCAGTACTTC. Its translation is CASSSADGFYEQYF.

The genes are TRBV5-8 and TRBJ2-2; D unclear. The germline V gene has CDR1 SGHTS and CDR2 YDEGEE. The CDR3 has 15 residues. The germline V and J ends were trimmed by 2 bases and 0 bases, with 8 bases remaining between them. The CDR3 sequence: CASSFWTANTGELFF. The CDR3 DNA follows: TGTGCCAGCAGCTTCTGGACGGCGAACACCGGGGAGCTGTTTTTT.